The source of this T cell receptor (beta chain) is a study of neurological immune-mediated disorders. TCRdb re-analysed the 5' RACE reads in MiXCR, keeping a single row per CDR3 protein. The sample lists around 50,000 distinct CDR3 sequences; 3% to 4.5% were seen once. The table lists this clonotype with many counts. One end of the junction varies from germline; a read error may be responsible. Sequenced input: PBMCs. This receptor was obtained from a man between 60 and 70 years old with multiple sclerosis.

CDR3 sequence reads: CVSSPMDGWNTEAFF. The CDR3 region has the DNA TGTGTCAGCAGCCCTATGGACGGCTGGAACACTGAAGCTTTCTTT. This chain uses TRBV9 with TRBJ1-1; no clear D. Germline V CDR1 and CDR2: SGDLS, YYNGEE. CDR3 size: 15 residues.